This TCR beta chain comes out of a study of blood T cell repertoires in COVID-19. Repertoires were generated with immunoSEQ multiplex PCR, while TCRdb's copy carries only in-frame clones and drops some. The sample records 300,000 to 450,000 clones, about 88% being singletons. CDR3 length equals 20 residues. This clone has only one observation. Ages ranged from about 18 to 100 years, with residence in around 24 US areas. Assignments of participants to cohorts depended upon their own reported clinical history. Exposed study participants had met a COVID-19 case within 2 weeks before entry. Material for sequencing was PBMCs or T cells enriched from blood (not recorded which). The rearrangement links TRBV7-5 to TRBJ2-1; the D call of TRBD1 is as the table states it, not checked on the DNA. TRBV7-5 has pseudogene status. This TCR was recovered from a woman in her 30s who had been exposed to COVID-19. The CDR3 DNA follows: TGTGCCAGAAGCTTAGTTTCGTATCGTTGGGGCCTTGTGGAGAACAATGAGCAGTTCTTC. Amino acid sequence: CARSLVSYRWGLVENNEQFF.